This T cell receptor beta chain was sequenced for a study of response to subunit inactivated influenza vaccine. Whole-study results and caveats: Each seasonal influenza vaccination, the authors suggested, recruits few new T cells.

This clonotype was observed a handful of times. As yet, its antigen is unknown. The germline V gene has CDR1 MNHEY and CDR2 SMNVEV (reference sequence). The CDR3 is 18 residues long. The V end was cut by 7 bases, the J end by 2 bases, with 24 bases between. TCRdb re-called the RT-PCR reads with MiXCR, one entry per CDR3 protein. The sample lists 500,000 to 550,000 distinct CDR3 sequences, around 8% occurring once. Sequencing used PBMCs from blood, obtained roughly 24 months after vaccination. This clonotype was sampled from a man aged 50-75 years who received an inactivated influenza vaccine. This chain uses TRBV27 with TRBJ2-1, with D perhaps assigned TRBD1 or TRBD2 (5 bases each). The CDR3, as DNA: TGTGCCAGCATCCCCAGCCCCCGGGACCTAACTACCTACAATGAGCAGTTCTTC. It encodes CASIPSPRDLTTYNEQFF.